This T cell receptor (beta chain) was identified in a study of blood T cell repertoires in COVID-19. Study-wide background: Whether acute or convalescent, the COVID-19 samples came from the United States, Italy and Spain. PBMCs, B-cell-depleted T cells, or T cells were the source of the cDNA or gDNA that made up the material.

Assay used: immunoSEQ multiplex PCR; TCRdb lists only in-frame clones, some missing. This sample carries fewer than 150,000 clones, about 90% of them seen once, and the ten largest clones take roughly 8%. The CDR3 is 14 amino acids. Germline loops: CDR1 MDHEN, CDR2 SYDVKM. V shed 6 bases and J shed 5 bases, with 16 bases lying between them. This TCR was recovered from a human donor in a cohort sampled during active COVID-19. The chain combines TRBV28 with TRBJ1-2; D may be TRBD1 (6 bases). The sequencing input was peripheral blood. CDR3 region: CASRNPGALYGYTF. In nucleotides, the CDR3 is TGTGCCAGCAGAAACCCAGGGGCCCTTTATGGCTACACCTTC.